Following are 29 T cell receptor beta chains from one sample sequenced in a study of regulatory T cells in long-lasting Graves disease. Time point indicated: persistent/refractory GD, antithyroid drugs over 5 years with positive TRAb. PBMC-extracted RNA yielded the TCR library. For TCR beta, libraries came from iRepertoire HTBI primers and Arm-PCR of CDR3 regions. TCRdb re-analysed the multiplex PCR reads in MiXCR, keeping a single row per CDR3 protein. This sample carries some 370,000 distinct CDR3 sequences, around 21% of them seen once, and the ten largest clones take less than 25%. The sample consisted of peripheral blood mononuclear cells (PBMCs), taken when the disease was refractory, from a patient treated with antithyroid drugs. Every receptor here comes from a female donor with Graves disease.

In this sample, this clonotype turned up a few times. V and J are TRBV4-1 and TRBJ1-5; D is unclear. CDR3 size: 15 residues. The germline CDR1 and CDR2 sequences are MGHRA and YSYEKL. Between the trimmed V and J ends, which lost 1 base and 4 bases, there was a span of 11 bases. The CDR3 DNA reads TGCGCCAGCAGCCAAGCGGGGATTCCGAATCAGCCCCAGCATTTT. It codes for CASSQAGIPNQPQHF.

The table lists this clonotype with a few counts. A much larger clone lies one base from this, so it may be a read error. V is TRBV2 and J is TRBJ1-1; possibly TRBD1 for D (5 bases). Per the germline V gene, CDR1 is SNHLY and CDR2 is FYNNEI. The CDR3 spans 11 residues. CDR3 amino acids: CASFWGTGAFF. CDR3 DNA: TGTGCCAGCTTTTGGGGCACTGGAGCTTTCTTT.

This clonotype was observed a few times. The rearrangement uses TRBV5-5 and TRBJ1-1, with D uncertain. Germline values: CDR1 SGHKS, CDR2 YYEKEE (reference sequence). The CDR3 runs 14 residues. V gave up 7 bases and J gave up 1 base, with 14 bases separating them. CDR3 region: CASAPDRENTEAFF. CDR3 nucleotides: TGTGCCAGCGCCCCAGATAGGGAGAACACTGAAGCTTTCTTT.

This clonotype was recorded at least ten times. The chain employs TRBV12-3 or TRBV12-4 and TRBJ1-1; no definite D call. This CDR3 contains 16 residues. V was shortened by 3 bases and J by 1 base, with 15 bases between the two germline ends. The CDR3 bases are TGTGCCAGCAGTTTGAGACGGCTAATCTCGAACACTGAAGCTTTCTTT. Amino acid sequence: CASSLRRLISNTEAFF.

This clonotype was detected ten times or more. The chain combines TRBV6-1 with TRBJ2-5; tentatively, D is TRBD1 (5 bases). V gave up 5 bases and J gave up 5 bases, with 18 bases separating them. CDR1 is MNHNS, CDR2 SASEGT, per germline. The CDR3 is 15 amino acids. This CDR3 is CASSLGRQPGETQYF. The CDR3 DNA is TGTGCCAGCAGTCTCGGACGGCAACCAGGGGAGACCCAGTACTTC.

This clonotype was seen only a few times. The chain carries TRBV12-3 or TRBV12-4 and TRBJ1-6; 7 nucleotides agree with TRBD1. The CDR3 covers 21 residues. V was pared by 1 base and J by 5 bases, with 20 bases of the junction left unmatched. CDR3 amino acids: CASSLGIFGRGHVLNNSPLHF. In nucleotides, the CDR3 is TGTGCCAGCAGTTTAGGGATCTTTGGAAGGGGGCACGTCTTGAATAATTCACCCCTCCACTTT.

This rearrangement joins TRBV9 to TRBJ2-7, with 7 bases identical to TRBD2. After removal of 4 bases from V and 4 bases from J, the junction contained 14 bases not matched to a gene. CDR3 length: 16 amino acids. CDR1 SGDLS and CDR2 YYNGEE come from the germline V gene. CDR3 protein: CASSIRVLAAFYEQYF. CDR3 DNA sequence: TGTGCCAGCAGCATAAGGGTTCTAGCGGCCTTTTACGAGCAGTACTTC. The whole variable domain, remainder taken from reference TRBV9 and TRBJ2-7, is DSGVTQTPKHLITATGQRVTLRCSPRSGDLSVYWYQQSLDQGLQFLIQYYNGEERAKGNILERFSAQQFPDLHSELNLSSLELGDSALYFCASSIRVLAAFYEQYFGPGTRLTVT.

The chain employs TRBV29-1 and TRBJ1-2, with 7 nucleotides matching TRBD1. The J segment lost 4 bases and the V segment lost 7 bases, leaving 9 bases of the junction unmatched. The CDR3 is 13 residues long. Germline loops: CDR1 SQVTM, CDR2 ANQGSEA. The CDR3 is CSAWGGGVYGYTF. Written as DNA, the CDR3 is TGCAGCGCCTGGGGAGGGGGCGTCTATGGCTACACCTTC. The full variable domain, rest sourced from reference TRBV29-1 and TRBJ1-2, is SAVISQKPSRDICQRGTSLTIQCQVDSQVTMMFWYRQQPGQSLTLIATANQGSEATYESGFVIDKFPISRPNLTFSTLTVSNMSPEDSSIYLCSAWGGGVYGYTFGSGTRLTVV.

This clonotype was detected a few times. CDR3: CASSSSGVPNEKLFF. The CDR3 region has the DNA TGCGCCAGCAGCTCAAGCGGGGTGCCTAATGAAAAACTGTTTTTT. The rearrangement links TRBV5-1 to TRBJ1-4; D is unresolved. V was pared by 3 bases and J by 3 bases, with 12 bases between. The CDR3 runs to 15 residues. Germline-derived CDR1 and CDR2 are SGHRS and YFSETQ. The variable domain in full, with the rest retrieved from reference TRBV5-1 and TRBJ1-4, is KAGVTQTPRYLIKTRGQQVTLSCSPISGHRSVSWYQQTPGQGLQFLFEYFSETQRNKGNFPGRFSGRQFSNSRSEMNVSTLELGDSALYLCASSSSGVPNEKLFFGSGTQLSVL.

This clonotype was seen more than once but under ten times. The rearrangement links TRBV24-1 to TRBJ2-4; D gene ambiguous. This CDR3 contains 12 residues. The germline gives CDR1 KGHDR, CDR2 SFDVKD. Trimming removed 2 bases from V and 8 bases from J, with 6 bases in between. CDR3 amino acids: CATSDYFDIQYF. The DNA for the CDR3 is TGTGCCACCAGTGATTATTTCGACATTCAGTACTTC.

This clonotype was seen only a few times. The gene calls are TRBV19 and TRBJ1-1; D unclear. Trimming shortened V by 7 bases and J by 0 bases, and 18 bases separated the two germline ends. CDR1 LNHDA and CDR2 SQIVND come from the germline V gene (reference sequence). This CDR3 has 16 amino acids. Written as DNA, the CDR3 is TGTGCCAGTACCCTCTATCCGGCTCCCTTGAACACTGAAGCTTTCTTT. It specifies CASTLYPAPLNTEAFF.

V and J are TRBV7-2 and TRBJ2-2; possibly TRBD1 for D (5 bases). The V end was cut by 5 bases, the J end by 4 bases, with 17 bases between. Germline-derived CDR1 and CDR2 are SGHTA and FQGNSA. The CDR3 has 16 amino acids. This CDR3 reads CASSPSRGVRTGELFF. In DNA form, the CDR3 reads TGTGCCAGCAGCCCATCAAGGGGCGTGCGCACCGGGGAGCTGTTTTTT.

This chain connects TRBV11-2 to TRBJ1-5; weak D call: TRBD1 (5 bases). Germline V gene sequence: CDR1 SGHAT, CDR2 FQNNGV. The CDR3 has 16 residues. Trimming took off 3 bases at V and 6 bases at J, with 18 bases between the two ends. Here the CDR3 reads CASSFGNRSLIQPQHF. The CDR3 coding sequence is TGTGCCAGCAGCTTCGGAAACAGGTCCTTGATTCAGCCCCAGCATTTT.

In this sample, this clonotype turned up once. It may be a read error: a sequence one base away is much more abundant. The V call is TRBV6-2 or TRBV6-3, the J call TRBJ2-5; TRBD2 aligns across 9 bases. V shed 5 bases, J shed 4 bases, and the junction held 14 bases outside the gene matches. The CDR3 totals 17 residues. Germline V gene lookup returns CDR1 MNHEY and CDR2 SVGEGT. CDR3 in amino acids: CASSHRRLAGSRETQYF. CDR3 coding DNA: TGTGCCAGCAGTCACCGTAGGCTAGCGGGATCCCGAGAGACCCAGTACTTC.

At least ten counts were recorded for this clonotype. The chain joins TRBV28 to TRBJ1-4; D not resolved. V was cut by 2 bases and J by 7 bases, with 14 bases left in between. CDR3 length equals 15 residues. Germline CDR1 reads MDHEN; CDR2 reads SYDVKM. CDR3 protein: CASSLKAAGSEKLFF. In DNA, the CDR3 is TGTGCCAGCAGTTTAAAGGCAGCGGGGAGTGAAAAACTGTTTTTT.

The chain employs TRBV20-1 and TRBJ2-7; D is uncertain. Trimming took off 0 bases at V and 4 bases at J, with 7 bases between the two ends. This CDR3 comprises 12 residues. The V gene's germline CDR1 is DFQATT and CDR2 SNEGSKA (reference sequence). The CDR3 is CSARDPPYEQYF. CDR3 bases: TGCAGTGCTAGAGACCCCCCTTACGAGCAGTACTTC.

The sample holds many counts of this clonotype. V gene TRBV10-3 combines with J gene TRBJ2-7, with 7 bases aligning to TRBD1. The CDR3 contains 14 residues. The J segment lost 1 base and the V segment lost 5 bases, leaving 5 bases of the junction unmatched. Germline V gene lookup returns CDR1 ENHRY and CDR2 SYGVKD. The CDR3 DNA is TGTGCCATCAGTCAGATACAGGGGTCCTACGAGCAGTACTTC. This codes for CAISQIQGSYEQYF.

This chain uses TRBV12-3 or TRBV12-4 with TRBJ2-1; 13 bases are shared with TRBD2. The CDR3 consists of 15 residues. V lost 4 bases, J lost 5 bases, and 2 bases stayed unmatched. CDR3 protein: CASSWGLAGNNEQFF. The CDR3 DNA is TGTGCCAGCAGTTGGGGACTAGCGGGGAACAATGAGCAGTTCTTC.

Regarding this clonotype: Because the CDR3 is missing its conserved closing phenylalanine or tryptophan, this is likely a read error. For the CDR3, the DNA is TGCAGTGCTAGACTAGCGGGAATCGAGCAGTACTTG. Protein: CSARLAGIEQYL. The chain uses TRBV20-1 and TRBJ2-7, with 9 bases identical to TRBD2. The CDR3 spans 12 residues. V lost 2 bases and J lost 6; bases outside the gene matches: 2. Germline CDR1 is DFQATT and CDR2 is SNEGSKA (reference sequence).

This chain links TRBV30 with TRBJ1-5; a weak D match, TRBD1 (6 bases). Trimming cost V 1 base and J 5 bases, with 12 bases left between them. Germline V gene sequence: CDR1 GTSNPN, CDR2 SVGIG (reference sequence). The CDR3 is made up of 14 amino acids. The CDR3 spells CAWSGGGLDQPQHF. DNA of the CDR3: TGTGCCTGGAGTGGGGGGGGGCTTGATCAGCCCCAGCATTTT.

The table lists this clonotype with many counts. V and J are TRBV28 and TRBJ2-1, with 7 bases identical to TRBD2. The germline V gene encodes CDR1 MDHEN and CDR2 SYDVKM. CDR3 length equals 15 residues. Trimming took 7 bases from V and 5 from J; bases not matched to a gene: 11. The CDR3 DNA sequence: TGTGCCAGCACCCCACCAGCGGGGCACGACAATGAGCAGTTCTTC. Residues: CASTPPAGHDNEQFF.

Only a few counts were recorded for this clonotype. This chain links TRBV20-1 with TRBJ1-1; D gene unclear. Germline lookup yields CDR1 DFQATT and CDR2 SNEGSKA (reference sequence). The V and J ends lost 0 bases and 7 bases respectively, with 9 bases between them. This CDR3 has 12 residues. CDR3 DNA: TGCAGTGCTAGAGATGGGCTCGGTGAAGCTTTCTTT. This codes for CSARDGLGEAFF.

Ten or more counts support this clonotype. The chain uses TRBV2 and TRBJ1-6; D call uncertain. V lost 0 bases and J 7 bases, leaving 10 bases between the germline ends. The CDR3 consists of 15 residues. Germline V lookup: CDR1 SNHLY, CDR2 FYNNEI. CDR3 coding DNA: TGTGCCAGCAGTGAAGCGGGAGGTGGGAATTCACCCCTCCACTTT. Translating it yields CASSEAGGGNSPLHF.

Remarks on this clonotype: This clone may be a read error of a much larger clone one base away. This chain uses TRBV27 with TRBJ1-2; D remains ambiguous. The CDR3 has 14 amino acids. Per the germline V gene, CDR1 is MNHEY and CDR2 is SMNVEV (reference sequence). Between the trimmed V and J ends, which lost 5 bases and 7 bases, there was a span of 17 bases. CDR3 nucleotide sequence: TGTGCCAGCAGTATAACAAGGGCTGCTGGTGGCTACACCTTC. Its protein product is CASSITRAAGGYTF.

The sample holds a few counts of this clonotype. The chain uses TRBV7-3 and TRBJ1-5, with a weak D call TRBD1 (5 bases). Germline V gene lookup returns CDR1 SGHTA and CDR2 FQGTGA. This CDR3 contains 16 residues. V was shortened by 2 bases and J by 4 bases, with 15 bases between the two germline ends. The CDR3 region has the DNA TGTGCCAGCAGCTTATTCCCGGTGGAGGGGAATCAGCCCCAGCATTTT. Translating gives CASSLFPVEGNQPQHF.

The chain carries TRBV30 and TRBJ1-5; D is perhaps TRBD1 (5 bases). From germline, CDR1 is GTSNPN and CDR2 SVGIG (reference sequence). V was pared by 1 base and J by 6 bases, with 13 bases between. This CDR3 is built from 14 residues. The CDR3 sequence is CAWSAGGGSQPQHF. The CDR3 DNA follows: TGTGCCTGGAGTGCCGGCGGGGGGAGTCAGCCCCAGCATTTT.

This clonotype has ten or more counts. The CDR3, as DNA: TGTGCCATCAGGAGTCACAGGGGAGGTGAAGAGACCCAGTACTTC. Protein product: CAIRSHRGGEETQYF. The V call is TRBV10-3, the J call TRBJ2-5; a possible D gene is TRBD1 (7 bases). The germline V gene encodes CDR1 ENHRY and CDR2 SYGVKD. The length of the CDR3 is 15 residues. Trimming took 6 bases from V and 3 from J, leaving 17 bases between them.

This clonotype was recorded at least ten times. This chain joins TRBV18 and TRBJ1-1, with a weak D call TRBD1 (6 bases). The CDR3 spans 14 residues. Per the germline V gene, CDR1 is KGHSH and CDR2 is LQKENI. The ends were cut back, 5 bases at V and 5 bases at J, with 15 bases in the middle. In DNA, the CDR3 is TGTGCCAGCTCAACTAAGACAGGAGCGACTGAAGCTTTCTTT. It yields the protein CASSTKTGATEAFF.

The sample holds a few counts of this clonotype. CDR3: CASSLAKGQGFESNQPQHF. DNA of the CDR3: TGTGCCAGCAGCTTAGCGAAGGGACAGGGGTTCGAGAGCAATCAGCCCCAGCATTTT. The chain recombines TRBV7-9 with TRBJ1-5; 10 nucleotides agree with TRBD1. J was trimmed by 1 base and V by 0 bases; bases with no gene match: 9. CDR3 length: 19 residues. The germline V gene encodes CDR1 SEHNR and CDR2 FQNEAQ (reference sequence).